This T cell receptor (beta chain) was sequenced during a study of blood T cell repertoires in COVID-19. V dropped 6 bases and J dropped 0 bases, with 9 bases sitting between them. Germline lookup yields CDR1 SNHLY and CDR2 FYNNEI. This CDR3 spans 14 amino acids. The table came from immunoSEQ multiplex PCR; TCRdb's copy has only in-frame clones and leaves some out. The sample yields about 170,000 clones, about nine tenths seen once. Seattle's cohort entered during active infection and was followed longitudinally. The receptor's source is a woman aged 55-70 years with COVID-19, enrolled during active disease. The sample comprised peripheral blood. The chain carries TRBV2 and TRBJ1-3, with D hard to call. CDR3 in DNA: TGTGCCAGCAGGGAAAGCAACTCTGGAAACACCATATATTTT. Its translation is CASRESNSGNTIYF. Full variable domain (remainder filled in from reference TRBV2 and TRBJ1-3): EPEVTQTPSHQVTQMGQEVILRCVPISNHLYFYWYRQILGQKVEFLVSFYNNEISEKSEIFDDQFSVERPDGSNFTLKIRSTKLEDSAMYFCASRESNSGNTIYFGEGSWLTVV.